Below, 8 T cell receptor beta chains from the same sample are listed, as sequenced in a study of shared clonotypes between healthy human individuals. Naivety among CD8 cells was defined by CD45RO negativity and positive CCR7 selection, thereby excluding terminally differentiated effector memory CD45RA+ cells. Method: immunoSEQ multiplex PCR; TCRdb's copy keeps in-frame clones and lacks some. Here the sample spans roughly 2 million clones, approximately 94% being singletons. The sequenced sample was naive CD8+ T cells sorted from blood. The origin of the receptors is a man aged 18 to 29 in good health.

Comment on this clone: Other nucleotide sequences from this sample produce the same CDR3. V is TRBV5-6 and J is TRBJ2-7, with D possibly TRBD2 on 5 matching bases. V lost 2 bases and J lost 7, with 10 bases in between. This CDR3 has 12 amino acids. The germline CDR1 and CDR2 sequences are SGHDT and YYEEEE. The CDR3 DNA is TGTGCCAGCAGCTTAGGAGGTTCTGAGCAGTACTTC. This translates into CASSLGGSEQYF. The complete variable domain, with remaining parts taken from reference TRBV5-6 and TRBJ2-7, reads DAGVTQSPTHLIKTRGQQVTLRCSPKSGHDTVSWYQQALGQGPQFIFQYYEEEERQRGNFPDRFSGHQFPNYSSELNVNALLLGDSALYLCASSLGGSEQYFGPGTRLTVT.

This clone showed up just a few times. The chain joins TRBV16 to TRBJ1-5; D is perhaps TRBD1 (5 bases). The CDR3 extends over 14 amino acids. The V and J ends lost 4 bases and 3 bases respectively, with 10 bases between them. The V gene's germline CDR1 is KGHSY and CDR2 FQNENV. The CDR3 coding sequence is TGTGCCAGCAGCCGGGACGGATACAATCAGCCCCAGCATTTT. Its protein product is CASSRDGYNQPQHF.

The chain employs TRBV7-2 and TRBJ2-3; 7 bases are a match to TRBD2. The J segment lost 1 base and the V segment lost 0 bases, leaving 4 bases of the junction unmatched. CDR3 length: 16 residues. CDR1 SGHTA and CDR2 FQGNSA come from the germline V gene. This CDR3 reads CASSLAAGVGTDTQYF. The CDR3 coding sequence is TGTGCCAGCAGCTTAGCGGCGGGAGTTGGCACAGATACGCAGTATTTT.

This chain joins TRBV2 and TRBJ1-5, with D possibly matching TRBD1 (5 bases). Trimming removed 8 bases at V and 4 bases at J, with 21 bases between. Germline values: CDR1 SNHLY, CDR2 FYNNEI. The CDR3 spans 16 residues. CDR3 in amino acids: CASRGTLGSGNQPQHF. In nucleotides, the CDR3 is TGTGCCAGCCGTGGGACCCTGGGGAGTGGGAATCAGCCCCAGCATTTT.

Comments on this clone: One end of the junction varies from germline; a read error may be responsible. This sequence joins TRBV7-7 and TRBJ1-5; 12 bases are a match to TRBD1. Per germline, CDR1 SSHAT and CDR2 FNYEAQ (reference sequence). This CDR3 has 15 residues. The CDR3 loop reads CASSWGQGANQPQHF. CDR3 sequence (DNA): TGTGCTAGCAGCTGGGGACAGGGGGCCAATCAGCCCCAGCATTTT.

This chain uses TRBV14 with TRBJ1-2; D is ambiguous. Looked up from germline, CDR1 is SGHDN and CDR2 is FVKESK. V shed 4 bases and J shed 2 bases, with 20 bases lying between them. The CDR3 loop spans 17 amino acids. CDR3 sequence reads: CASSPLTDLPKNYGYTF. The CDR3 bases are TGTGCCAGCAGCCCTCTTACGGACCTTCCCAAGAACTATGGCTACACCTTC.

In nucleotides, the CDR3 is TGTGCCAGCAGTTACGTGGCCCCGGCAACCTACGAGCAGTACTTC. It yields the protein CASSYVAPATYEQYF. The chain is built from TRBV6-5 and TRBJ2-7; D is unclear. The length of the CDR3 is 15 residues. Germline-derived CDR1 and CDR2 are MNHEY and SVGAGI. Trimming shortened V by 2 bases and J by 2 bases, and 13 bases separated the two germline ends.

The V and J genes are TRBV5-1 and TRBJ1-2; D perhaps matches TRBD1 (5 bases). The V end was cut by 3 bases, the J end by 8 bases, with 11 bases between. There are 12 residues in the CDR3. Germline V gene sequence: CDR1 SGHRS, CDR2 YFSETQ. The CDR3 sequence is CASSSGIEGYTF. The CDR3 DNA reads TGCGCCAGCAGCTCAGGGATTGAAGGCTACACCTTC.